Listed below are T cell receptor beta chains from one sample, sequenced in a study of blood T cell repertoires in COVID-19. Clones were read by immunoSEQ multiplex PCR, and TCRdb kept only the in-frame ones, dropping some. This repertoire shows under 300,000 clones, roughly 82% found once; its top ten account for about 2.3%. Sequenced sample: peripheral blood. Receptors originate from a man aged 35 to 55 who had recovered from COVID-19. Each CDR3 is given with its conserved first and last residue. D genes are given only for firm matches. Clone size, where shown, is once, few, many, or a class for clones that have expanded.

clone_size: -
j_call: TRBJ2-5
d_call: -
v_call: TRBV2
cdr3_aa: CASSEGGGQETQYF
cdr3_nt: TGTGCCAGCAGTGAAGGTGGAGGTCAAGAGACCCAGTACTTC

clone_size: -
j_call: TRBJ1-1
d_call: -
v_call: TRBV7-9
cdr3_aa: CASSLGDGRENTEAFF
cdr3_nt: TGTGCCAGCAGCTTAGGGGATGGGAGGGAGAACACTGAAGCTTTCTTT

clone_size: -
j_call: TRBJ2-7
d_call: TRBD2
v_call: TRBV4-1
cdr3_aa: CASSQDLVQRGARHYEQYF
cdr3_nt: TGCGCCAGCAGCCAAGATTTGGTCCAGCGGGGGGCCCGACACTACGAGCAGTACTTC

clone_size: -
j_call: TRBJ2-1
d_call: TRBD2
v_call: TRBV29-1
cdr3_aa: CSVEYLAGVLEQFF
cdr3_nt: TGCAGCGTTGAGTACCTAGCGGGGGTGCTTGAGCAGTTCTTC

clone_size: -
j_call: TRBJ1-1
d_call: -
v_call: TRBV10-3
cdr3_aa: CAISVGGTEAFF
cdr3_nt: TGTGCCATCAGTGTAGGGGGTACTGAAGCTTTCTTT

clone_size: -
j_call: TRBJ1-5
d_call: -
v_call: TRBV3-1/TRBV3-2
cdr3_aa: CASSLSQRGNQPQHF
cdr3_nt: TGTGCCAGCAGCCTATCACAGAGGGGCAATCAGCCCCAGCATTTT

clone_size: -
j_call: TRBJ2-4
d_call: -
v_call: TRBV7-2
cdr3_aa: CASSLQGTKNIQYF
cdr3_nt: TGTGCCAGCAGCTTGCAGGGTACCAAAAACATTCAGTACTTC

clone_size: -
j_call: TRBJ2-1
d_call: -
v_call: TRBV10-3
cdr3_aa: CAISEWEDYIYNEQFF
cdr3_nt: TGTGCCATCAGTGAGTGGGAGGATTACATCTACAATGAGCAGTTCTTC

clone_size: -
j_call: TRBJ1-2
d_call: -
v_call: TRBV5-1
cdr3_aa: CASSPLSQDRIYGYTF
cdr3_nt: TGCGCCAGCAGCCCCCTTTCCCAAGACAGGATCTACGGCTACACCTTC

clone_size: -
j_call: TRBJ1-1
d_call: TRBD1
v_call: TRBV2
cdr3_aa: CASKVEGATEAFF
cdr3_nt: TGTGCCAGCAAGGTAGAGGGGGCCACTGAAGCTTTCTTT

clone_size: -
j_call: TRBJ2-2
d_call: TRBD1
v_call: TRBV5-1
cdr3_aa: CASGPGQGNSGELFF
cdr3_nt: TGCGCCAGCGGTCCGGGACAGGGAAATTCCGGGGAGCTGTTTTTT

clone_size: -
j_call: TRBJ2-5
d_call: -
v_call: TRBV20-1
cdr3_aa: CSASGRAGETQYF
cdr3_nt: TGCAGTGCTAGTGGACGGGCGGGGGAGACCCAGTACTTC

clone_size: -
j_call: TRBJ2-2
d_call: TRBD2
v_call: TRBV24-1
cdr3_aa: CATSDSGGDTGELFF
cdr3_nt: TGTGCCACCAGTGATTCGGGAGGCGACACCGGGGAGCTGTTTTTT

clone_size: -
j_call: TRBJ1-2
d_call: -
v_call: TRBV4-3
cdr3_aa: CASSYPQGYGYTF
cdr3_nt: TGCGCCAGCAGCTACCCCCAGGGATACGGCTACACCTTC

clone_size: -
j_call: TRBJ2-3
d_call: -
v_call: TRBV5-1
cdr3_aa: CASSRRDTQYF
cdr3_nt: TGCGCCAGCAGCAGGCGGGATACGCAGTATTTT

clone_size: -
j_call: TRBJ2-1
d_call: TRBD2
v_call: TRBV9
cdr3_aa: CASSVVGSGRAPGEQFF
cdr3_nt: TGTGCCAGCAGCGTAGTAGGTAGCGGGAGGGCCCCTGGTGAGCAGTTCTTC

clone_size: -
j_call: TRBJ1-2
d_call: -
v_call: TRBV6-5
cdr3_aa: CASSNRARFGYTF
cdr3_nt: TGTGCCAGCAGCAACAGGGCTCGGTTCGGCTACACCTTC

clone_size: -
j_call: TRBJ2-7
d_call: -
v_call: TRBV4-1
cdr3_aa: CASSQVPGYEQYF
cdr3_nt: TGCGCCAGCAGCCAAGTGCCCGGGTACGAGCAGTACTTC

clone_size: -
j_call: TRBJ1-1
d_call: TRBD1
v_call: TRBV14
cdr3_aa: CASSLSQGQEAFF
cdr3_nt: TGTGCCAGCAGCCTTTCACAGGGGCAAGAAGCTTTCTTT

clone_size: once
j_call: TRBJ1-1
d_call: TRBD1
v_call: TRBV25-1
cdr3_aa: CASTPTGDTEAFF
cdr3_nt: TGTGCCAGCACCCCAACAGGGGACACTGAAGCTTTCTTT

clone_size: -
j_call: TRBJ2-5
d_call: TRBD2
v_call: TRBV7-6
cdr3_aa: CASSHSVGLAENQETQYF
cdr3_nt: TGTGCCAGCAGCCACTCCGTCGGACTAGCGGAGAACCAAGAGACCCAGTACTTC

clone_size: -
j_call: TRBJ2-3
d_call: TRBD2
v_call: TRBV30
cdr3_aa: CAWSVRGGITDTQYF
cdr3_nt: TGTGCCTGGAGTGTACGCGGGGGGATCACAGATACGCAGTATTTT

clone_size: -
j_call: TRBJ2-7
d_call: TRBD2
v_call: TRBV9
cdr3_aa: CASSPSPPGGSGRGYEQYF
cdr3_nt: TGTGCCAGCAGCCCCTCTCCGCCAGGGGGGAGCGGGAGGGGCTACGAGCAGTACTTC

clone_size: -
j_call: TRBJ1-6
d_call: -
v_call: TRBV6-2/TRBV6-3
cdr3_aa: CASSYQGSNSPLHF
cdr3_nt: TGTGCCAGCAGTTACCAGGGGAGTAATTCACCCCTCCACTTT

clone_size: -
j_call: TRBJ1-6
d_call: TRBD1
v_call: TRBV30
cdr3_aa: CAWSSGQDNSPLHF
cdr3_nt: TGTGCCTGGAGTTCGGGACAGGATAATTCACCCCTCCACTTT

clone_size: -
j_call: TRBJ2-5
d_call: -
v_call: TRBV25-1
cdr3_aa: CASGPGVGETQYF
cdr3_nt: TGTGCCAGCGGACCAGGGGTAGGAGAGACCCAGTACTTC

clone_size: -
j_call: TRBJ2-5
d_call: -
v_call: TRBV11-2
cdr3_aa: CASSLGNPDIRETQYF
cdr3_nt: TGTGCCAGCAGCTTAGGTAACCCGGACATACGAGAGACCCAGTACTTC

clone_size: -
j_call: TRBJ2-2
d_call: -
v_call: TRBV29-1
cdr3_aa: CSVEVEGRGTGELFF
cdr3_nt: TGCAGCGTTGAAGTGGAGGGGCGCGGGACCGGGGAGCTGTTTTTT

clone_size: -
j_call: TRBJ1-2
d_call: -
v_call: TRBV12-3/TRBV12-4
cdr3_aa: CASSWRVFDGYTF
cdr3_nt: TGTGCCAGCAGTTGGCGGGTGTTCGATGGCTACACCTTC

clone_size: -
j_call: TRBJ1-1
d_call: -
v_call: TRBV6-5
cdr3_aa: CASSYDSMNTEAFF
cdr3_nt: TGTGCCAGCAGTTATGACAGTATGAACACTGAAGCTTTCTTT

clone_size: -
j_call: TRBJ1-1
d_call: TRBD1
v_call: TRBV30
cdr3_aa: CAWSVGRGTEAFF
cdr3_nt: TGTGCCTGGAGTGTCGGCAGGGGGACTGAAGCTTTCTTT